The next 18 T cell receptor beta chains were all read from a single sample in a study of T cells in localized non-small cell lung cancer. TCRdb's table, derived via immunoSEQ multiplex PCR, lists solely in-frame clones and lacks some. The repertoire consists of tens of thousands of clones, with 65% to 85% occurring once and the leading ten covering about 15%. Material: peripheral blood mononuclear cells, obtained before any cancer treatment. These receptors originate from a man aged 40 to 69 with stage III lung adenocarcinoma.

This chain uses TRBV5-1 with TRBJ2-7, with 9 positions matching TRBD2. The CDR3 consists of 15 residues. Trimming cost V 0 bases and J 6 bases; bases outside gene matches: 7. CDR1 SGHRS and CDR2 YFSETQ come from the germline V gene. CDR3 DNA: TGCGCCAGCAGCTTGGATGCGGGAGGGCCTGGCGAGCAGTACTTC. It translates to CASSLDAGGPGEQYF. Filled out from reference TRBV5-1 and TRBJ2-7, the complete variable domain reads KAGVTQTPRYLIKTRGQQVTLSCSPISGHRSVSWYQQTPGQGLQFLFEYFSETQRNKGNFPGRFSGRQFSNSRSEMNVSTLELGDSALYLCASSLDAGGPGEQYFGPGTRLTVT.

The genes are TRBV7-6 and TRBJ2-7, with 7 bases identical to TRBD1. Germline trimming cut 5 bases from V and 2 bases from J; bases unmatched to any gene: 12. This CDR3 has 16 amino acids. CDR1 is SGHVS and CDR2 is FNYEAQ in the germline V gene. Here the CDR3 DNA reads TGTGCCAGCAGCCCGGAAGTTTCGGGACAGACCTACGAGCAGTACTTC. Protein product: CASSPEVSGQTYEQYF.

This chain joins TRBV5-1 and TRBJ1-6; a weak D match, TRBD1 (6 bases). V was shortened by 2 bases and J by 12 bases, with 15 bases between the two germline ends. From germline, CDR1 is SGHRS and CDR2 YFSETQ. The CDR3 extends over 14 amino acids. CDR3 amino acids: CASSFGRGERPLHF. Here the CDR3 DNA reads TGCGCCAGCAGCTTCGGCAGGGGAGAGAGACCCCTCCACTTT.

The V call is TRBV19, the J call TRBJ1-3, with D uncertain. Germline lookup yields CDR1 LNHDA and CDR2 SQIVND (reference sequence). CDR3 size: 14 residues. Trimming cost V 4 bases and J 0 bases, with 7 bases left between them. The CDR3 reads CASSTGSSGNTIYF. In DNA, the CDR3 is TGTGCCAGTAGTACCGGGTCCTCTGGAAACACCATATATTTT. The complete variable domain, with remaining parts taken from reference TRBV19 and TRBJ1-3, reads DGGITQSPKYLFRKEGQNVTLSCEQNLNHDAMYWYRQDPGQGLRLIYYSQIVNDFQKGDIAEGYSVSREKKESFPLTVTSAQKNPTAFYLCASSTGSSGNTIYFGEGSWLTVV.

The gene calls are TRBV7-9 and TRBJ2-7; perhaps TRBD2 as D (5 bases). The CDR3 consists of 11 residues. Germline V gives CDR1 SEHNR, CDR2 FQNEAQ (reference sequence). Trimming stripped 5 bases from V and 6 bases from J, with 8 bases between. This CDR3 reads CASSLGLEQYF. The CDR3 bases are TGTGCCAGCAGCCTCGGACTCGAGCAGTACTTC.

The rearrangement uses TRBV28 and TRBJ1-3; no clear D gene. CDR1 MDHEN and CDR2 SYDVKM come from the germline V gene. CDR3 size: 16 residues. Trimming removed 1 base at V and 2 bases at J, with 12 bases between. CDR3 in DNA: TGTGCCAGCAGTTTATCTACCCCGGGCCCTGGAAACACCATATATTTT. It codes for CASSLSTPGPGNTIYF. The complete variable domain, with remaining parts taken from reference TRBV28 and TRBJ1-3, reads DVKVTQSSRYLVKRTGEKVFLECVQDMDHENMFWYRQDPGLGLRLIYFSYDVKMKEKGDIPEGYSVSREKKERFSLILESASTNQTSMYLCASSLSTPGPGNTIYFGEGSWLTVV.

For the CDR3, the DNA is TGTGCCAGCGGAAGTAGCGGTCCCGAACAGGGAGATACGCAGTATTTT. It specifies CASGSSGPEQGDTQYF. The chain joins TRBV27 to TRBJ2-3; D might be TRBD1 or TRBD2, each matching 6 bases. Germline CDR1 MNHEY, CDR2 SMNVEV (reference sequence). Deletions cut 8 bases from V and 5 bases from J, with 23 bases between. There are 16 residues in the CDR3.

The chain recombines TRBV6-5 with TRBJ2-3; 10 positions agree with TRBD2. Looked up from germline, CDR1 is MNHEY and CDR2 is SVGAGI. Trimming took 7 bases from V and 3 from J; bases not matched to a gene: 7. The CDR3 spans 15 residues. As DNA, the CDR3 is TGTGCCAGCATTGCAGCGGGGGGGCAGACAGATACGCAGTATTTT. This sequence encodes CASIAAGGQTDTQYF.

The rearrangement uses TRBV4-1 and TRBJ1-1; no reliable D call. V was trimmed by 3 bases and J by 1 base, leaving 12 bases between them. The CDR3 has 15 residues. The germline CDR1 and CDR2 sequences are MGHRA and YSYEKL. The CDR3, as DNA: TGCGCCAGCAGCCACGCCCGACTGGCGAACACTGAAGCTTTCTTT. Translation gives CASSHARLANTEAFF.

This chain's CDR3 is CSARGQNEAFF. DNA of the CDR3: TGCAGTGCTAGAGGGCAGAACGAAGCTTTCTTT. This chain connects TRBV20-1 to TRBJ1-1; D is unclear. V shed 1 base and J shed 8 bases, with 8 bases lying between them. The CDR3 totals 11 residues. Germline values: CDR1 DFQATT, CDR2 SNEGSKA (reference sequence).

The J gene is TRBJ2-4, the V gene TRBV6-1; no reliable D call. Germline CDR1 is MNHNS and CDR2 is SASEGT. Trimming pared 3 bases from V and 0 bases from J, leaving 9 bases between. This CDR3 contains 15 residues. The CDR3 here is CASSENSLAKNIQYF. Written as DNA, the CDR3 is TGTGCCAGCAGTGAGAACAGCCTAGCCAAAAACATTCAGTACTTC.

The rearrangement joins TRBV2 to TRBJ1-4; 7 positions agree with TRBD1. V was clipped by 2 bases and J by 2 bases; unmatched bases: 2. There are 15 residues in the CDR3. Germline V gene sequence: CDR1 SNHLY, CDR2 FYNNEI. The CDR3 DNA reads as TGTGCCAGCAGTGAATTGGGACAGACTAATGAAAAACTGTTTTTT. It specifies CASSELGQTNEKLFF.

The chain employs TRBV7-2 and TRBJ2-7, with 14 bases lining up with TRBD2. Germline-derived CDR1 and CDR2 are SGHTA and FQGNSA. The CDR3 sequence is 15 residues long. After removal of 6 bases from V and 6 bases from J, the junction contained 7 bases not matched to a gene. The CDR3 loop reads CASRPPGLAGGEQYF. The DNA for the CDR3 is TGTGCCAGCAGACCCCCAGGACTAGCGGGAGGCGAGCAGTACTTC.

This clone was picked up a small number of times. This chain connects TRBV7-6 to TRBJ2-1; 11 positions agree with TRBD2. The CDR3 spans 16 residues. With V trimmed by 5 bases and J by 4 bases, 7 bases remained unmatched. CDR1 is SGHVS, CDR2 FNYEAQ, per germline. CDR3 sequence reads: CASSDKGLAVYNEQFF. CDR3 sequence (DNA): TGTGCCAGCAGCGATAAGGGACTAGCGGTTTACAATGAGCAGTTCTTC.

The J gene is TRBJ2-3, the V gene TRBV30; 8 nucleotides match TRBD2. The CDR3 consists of 14 residues. With 3 bases clipped from V and 5 bases from J, the junction kept 7 bases outside the gene matches. In germline, CDR1 is GTSNPN, CDR2 SVGIG (reference sequence). This chain's CDR3 is CAWRQAREGDTQYF. The CDR3 DNA follows: TGTGCCTGGAGACAAGCCCGGGAGGGAGATACGCAGTATTTT.

V usage is TRBV7-7 and J usage is TRBJ2-3; the D gene is possibly TRBD2 (5 bases). The CDR3 is made up of 13 amino acids. V lost 2 bases, J lost 5 bases, and 8 bases lay in between. CDR1 is SSHAT, CDR2 FNYEAQ, per germline (reference sequence). CDR3 in DNA: TGTGCCAGCAGCTTAACGGGGAAAGATACGCAGTATTTT. It yields the protein CASSLTGKDTQYF.

This chain joins TRBV5-6 and TRBJ1-2; D is undetermined. Looked up from germline, CDR1 is SGHDT and CDR2 is YYEEEE. Trimming cost V 3 bases and J 7 bases, with 7 bases left between them. The CDR3 extends over 11 amino acids. CDR3 DNA sequence: TGTGCCAGCAGCTGGGGAAGTGGCTACACCTTC. Protein: CASSWGSGYTF.

The CDR3 sequence: CASRDGGTDTQYF. The CDR3 nucleotides read TGTGCCAGCAGAGATGGGGGCACAGATACGCAGTATTTT. The chain employs TRBV7-3 and TRBJ2-3; D gene unclear. The CDR3 totals 13 residues. Trimming removed 6 bases from V and 1 base from J, with 8 bases in between. Germline V gene sequence: CDR1 SGHTA, CDR2 FQGTGA.